The source of this TCR beta chain is a study of OX40 agonist ivuxolimab in advanced cancers. Study-level information: Patients were dosed intravenously with ivuxolimab at 0.01 to 10 mg/kg every 2 weeks. The study reported partial responses in three patients: one hepatocellular carcinoma, two cutaneous melanoma. Study-wide findings and caveats: Within 6 weeks, CD4+ and CD8+ blood T cells expanded clonally at 0.1 to 3.0 mg/kg. Partial responders at 0.1-3.0 mg/kg had among the lowest clonal expansion.

This clone was picked up one time. The antigen is undetermined. Clones were read by immunoSEQ multiplex PCR, and TCRdb kept only the in-frame ones, dropping some. The sample consists of more than 85,000 clones, roughly nine tenths of them appearing once. The specimen comprised CD4+ or CD8+ T cells sorted from blood, sampled in a trial of the OX40 agonist ivuxolimab. The source is an adult with an advanced solid tumor such as melanoma, head and neck, liver or kidney cancer.

The CDR3 reads CASSFPSAETQYF. The CDR3 bases are TGTGCCAGCAGCTTCCCTTCCGCAGAGACCCAGTACTTC. The rearrangement uses TRBV7-9 and TRBJ2-5; D unresolved. CDR3 size: 13 residues. Germline V gene sequence: CDR1 SEHNR, CDR2 FQNEAQ (reference sequence). V lost 3 bases to trimming and J lost 4 bases, with 9 bases between them.